The 7 T cell receptor beta chains in this list originate from one sample, sequenced in a study of cytomegalovirus exposure and HLA in healthy donors. Sequencing was performed with immunoSEQ multiplex PCR; in TCRdb, only in-frame clones are kept and a portion is missing. Among 140,000 or so clones listed, about nine tenths were seen once. Sequenced input: PBMCs. The receptors shown here come from a man aged 18-30 years in good health and CMV-seropositive.

V and J are TRBV18 and TRBJ1-4, with a weak D call TRBD1 (5 bases). This CDR3 has 15 residues. Per germline, CDR1 KGHSH and CDR2 LQKENI. The V gene lost 6 bases and the J gene lost 0 bases, with 11 bases spanning the gap. CDR3 sequence: CASSRGDSTNEKLFF. In DNA form, the CDR3 reads TGTGCCAGCTCGCGGGGGGACTCAACTAATGAAAAACTGTTTTTT. Variable domain in full (rest from reference TRBV18 and TRBJ1-4): NAGVMQNPRHLVRRRGQEARLRCSPMKGHSHVYWYRQLPEEGLKFMVYLQKENIIDESGMPKERFSAEFPKEGPSILRIQQVVRGDSAAYFCASSRGDSTNEKLFFGSGTQLSVL.

The V call is TRBV6-1, the J call TRBJ2-1; 8 nucleotides align to TRBD2. Trimming cost V 7 bases and J 6 bases; bases outside gene matches: 8. The germline CDR1 and CDR2 sequences are MNHNS and SASEGT. The CDR3 totals 14 residues. The CDR3 DNA reads TGTGCCAGCAATACAGCGGGAGTGGGCAATGAGCAGTTCTTC. This translates into CASNTAGVGNEQFF.

The chain has TRBV5-4 and TRBJ2-7; TRBD2 aligns across 12 bases. Trimming took 5 bases from V and 4 from J; bases not matched to a gene: 7. Germline CDR1 SGHNT, CDR2 YYREEE (reference sequence). The CDR3 runs 15 residues. The CDR3 protein is CASRGGLAGGYEQYF. The CDR3 nucleotides read TGTGCCAGCAGGGGGGGGCTAGCGGGAGGGTACGAGCAGTACTTC.

This sequence joins TRBV6-6 and TRBJ2-1; D gene unclear. Trimming cost V 5 bases and J 3 bases, with 8 bases left between them. The CDR3 sequence is 13 residues long. Germline V CDR1 and CDR2: MNHNY, SVGAGI (reference sequence). CDR3 sequence reads: CASSTARYNEQFF. As DNA, the CDR3 is TGTGCCAGCAGTACAGCCCGCTACAATGAGCAGTTCTTC.

As DNA, the CDR3 is TGCGCCAGCAGCCCCCGGACGGGAGTGAACACTGAAGCTTTCTTT. Protein product: CASSPRTGVNTEAFF. J is TRBJ1-1 and V is TRBV5-1; D gene unclear. The CDR3 spans 15 residues. V lost 4 bases and J 0 bases, leaving 13 bases between the germline ends. Germline assignment: CDR1 SGHRS and CDR2 YFSETQ.

The chain links TRBV30 to TRBJ1-1; D is perhaps TRBD1 (5 bases). Germline CDR1 is GTSNPN and CDR2 is SVGIG (reference sequence). Between the trimmed V and J ends, which lost 0 bases and 3 bases, there was a span of 20 bases. The CDR3 is made up of 17 amino acids. In DNA form, the CDR3 reads TGTGCCTGGAGTGTAATCGGAGGCTGGGGGGAGGACACTGAAGCTTTCTTT. This sequence encodes CAWSVIGGWGEDTEAFF.

This chain uses TRBV4-1 with TRBJ2-2; 12 bases are a match to TRBD2. V dropped 4 bases and J dropped 8; count of bases not matched to a gene: 14. From germline, CDR1 is MGHRA and CDR2 YSYEKL. The CDR3 consists of 18 residues. The chain's CDR3 is CASSLDRLAGVSPGELFF. For the CDR3, the DNA is TGCGCCAGCAGCCTCGATCGACTAGCGGGAGTATCTCCAGGGGAGCTGTTTTTT.